These T cell receptor beta chains were read from a single sample in a study of T cell responses to AZD1222 COVID-19 vaccine. TCRdb keeps only in-frame clones here, not all; method: immunoSEQ multiplex PCR. The sample records around 140,000 clones, approximately 92% being singletons. This specimen consisted of peripheral blood, obtained on day 0 of AZD1222 vaccination. These receptors were obtained from an adult in good health. CDR3s include the opening cysteine and the closing phenylalanine or tryptophan. Fields, in order: CDR3 length, J gene, V gene, CDR3 protein.

length: 15; J: TRBJ2-1; V: TRBV7-3; CDR3: CASSQLAGLYNEQFF
length: 13; J: TRBJ1-5; V: TRBV12-3/TRBV12-4; CDR3: CASSTGWNQPQHF
length: 12; J: TRBJ2-1; V: TRBV7-2; CDR3: CASSDTYNEQFF
length: 13; J: TRBJ2-7; V: TRBV5-6; CDR3: CASSLGVGHEQYF
length: 17; J: TRBJ2-7; V: TRBV28; CDR3: CASSLSTGTSGTGEQYF
length: 14; J: TRBJ2-7; V: TRBV30; CDR3: CAWSGDTNSHEQYF
length: 14; J: TRBJ2-1; V: TRBV20-1; CDR3: CSASGVLAGEAQFF
length: 15; J: TRBJ1-1; V: TRBV9; CDR3: CASSVGQGANTEAFF
length: 16; J: TRBJ2-5; V: TRBV4-1; CDR3: CASSPSGAGRAETQYF
length: 15; J: TRBJ2-5; V: TRBV7-8; CDR3: CASSPLWGRVETQYF
length: 16; J: TRBJ2-3; V: TRBV6-4; CDR3: CASSDSTGGGTDTQYF
length: 15; J: TRBJ2-2; V: TRBV3-1/TRBV3-2; CDR3: CASSQEGWNTGELFF
length: 11; J: TRBJ2-2; V: TRBV4-1; CDR3: CASSQVRELFF
length: 14; J: TRBJ2-1; V: TRBV6-5; CDR3: CASSYMAGVNEQFF
length: 15; J: TRBJ2-2; V: TRBV7-3; CDR3: CASSLTQGNTGELFF
length: 15; J: TRBJ1-1; V: TRBV27; CDR3: CASSSARGRNTEAFF
length: 13; J: TRBJ1-4; V: TRBV2; CDR3: CASAEATNEKLFF
length: 13; J: TRBJ1-4; V: TRBV2; CDR3: CASRPTFYEKLFF
length: 14; J: TRBJ2-5; V: TRBV5-1; CDR3: CASSFGQVQETQYF
length: 14; J: TRBJ1-4; V: TRBV11-2; CDR3: CASSPKGGGEKLFF
length: 16; J: TRBJ2-5; V: TRBV7-9; CDR3: CASSPRTSGRTETQYF
length: 11; J: TRBJ2-7; V: TRBV5-6; CDR3: CASSLEYEQYF
length: 15; J: TRBJ1-2; V: TRBV30; CDR3: CAWCGSLTGSYGYTF
length: 15; J: TRBJ2-5; V: TRBV7-9; CDR3: CASSDSDRAQETQYF
length: 18; J: TRBJ2-3; V: TRBV9; CDR3: CASSVGSGTSNRRDTQYF
length: 15; J: TRBJ1-2; V: TRBV7-9; CDR3: CASSWDSGGQAGYTF
length: 18; J: TRBJ2-5; V: TRBV6-1; CDR3: CASSEVWAALGIQETQYF
length: 13; J: TRBJ2-7; V: TRBV3-1/TRBV3-2; CDR3: CASSPFRGGEQYF
length: 16; J: TRBJ1-4; V: TRBV5-6; CDR3: CASSFRGAGGNEKLFF
length: 16; J: TRBJ1-5; V: TRBV11-2; CDR3: CASSLRDRGQGQPQHF
length: 15; J: TRBJ2-1; V: TRBV15; CDR3: CATSRDGGFYNEQFF
length: 17; J: TRBJ2-1; V: TRBV7-9; CDR3: CASSSTSGTSGYNEQFF
length: 14; J: TRBJ1-2; V: TRBV18; CDR3: CASSPSRVSYGYTF
length: 14; J: TRBJ2-7; V: TRBV6-5; CDR3: CASTGRTSSYEQYF
length: 18; J: TRBJ1-5; V: TRBV28; CDR3: CASSFNPGQGTGNQPQHF
length: 13; J: TRBJ1-2; V: TRBV6-5; CDR3: CASRTGVNYGYTF
length: 13; J: TRBJ1-5; V: TRBV28; CDR3: CASSLTGRQPQHF
length: 13; J: TRBJ2-7; V: TRBV7-9; CDR3: CASSSRTSYEQYF
length: 15; J: TRBJ2-7; V: TRBV19; CDR3: CASSIGAGSSYEQYF
length: 11; J: TRBJ1-2; V: TRBV6-5; CDR3: CASSYRTWMTF